What follows are 6 T cell receptor beta chains derived from one specimen sequenced in a study of breast tumors, draining lymph nodes, adjacent tissues. MiXCR was run by TCRdb on the multiplex PCR reads, yielding one entry per CDR3 protein. The sample has tens of thousands of distinct CDR3 sequences; approximately 57% are singletons. Sequencing input: breast tumor tissue. These receptors all come from a female donor with breast cancer. Some clones in this sample may be carry-over from other donors' samples.

The chain has TRBV12-3 or TRBV12-4 and TRBJ1-3; D is uncertain. The V and J ends lost 3 bases and 6 bases respectively, with 9 bases between them. The CDR3 consists of 13 residues. DNA of the CDR3: TGTGCCAGCAGTTTCGAGGAGACAAACACCATATATTTT. This encodes CASSFEETNTIYF.

This clonotype was counted ten times or more. The V gene is TRBV10-3, the J gene TRBJ1-5; D might be TRBD1 (5 bases). Germline V gene lookup returns CDR1 ENHRY and CDR2 SYGVKD. The CDR3 runs to 14 residues. Trimming pared 8 bases from V and 3 bases from J, leaving 14 bases between. The CDR3 DNA sequence: TGTGCCATCTGGGCAGGGTACGACAATCAGCCCCAGCATTTT. This encodes CAIWAGYDNQPQHF.

The V gene is TRBV6-1, the J gene TRBJ1-6; D unresolved. CDR1 and CDR2 (germline): MNHNS, SASEGT. The CDR3 covers 14 residues. V lost 6 bases and J 6 bases, leaving 12 bases between the germline ends. In DNA form, the CDR3 reads TGTGCCAGCAGCCAAGGAGGTGGTAATTCACCCCTCCACTTT. Translation: CASSQGGGNSPLHF.

J is TRBJ2-5 and V is TRBV28; D could derive from TRBD1 or TRBD2 (6 bases each). Trimming left V 5 bases short and J 1 base short, with 11 bases between. The CDR3 has 14 residues. The germline V gene has CDR1 MDHEN and CDR2 SYDVKM. The CDR3 region is CASSRGTAQETQYF. In nucleotides, the CDR3 is TGTGCCAGCAGTAGGGGGACTGCCCAAGAGACCCAGTACTTC.

In its sample, this clonotype was seen many times. V is TRBV2 and J is TRBJ2-5; D not resolved. Germline V gene sequence: CDR1 SNHLY, CDR2 FYNNEI. The CDR3 spans 14 residues. Trimming took 8 bases from V and 0 from J, leaving 13 bases between them. The CDR3 here is CASRTVPYQETQYF. For the CDR3, the DNA is TGTGCCAGCCGGACGGTACCGTACCAAGAGACCCAGTACTTC. The variable domain in full, with the rest retrieved from reference TRBV2 and TRBJ2-5, is EPEVTQTPSHQVTQMGQEVILRCVPISNHLYFYWYRQILGQKVEFLVSFYNNEISEKSEIFDDQFSVERPDGSNFTLKIRSTKLEDSAMYFCASRTVPYQETQYFGPGTRLLVL.

The table lists this clonotype with many counts. This chain uses TRBV9 with TRBJ2-7; 7 nucleotides agree with TRBD2. This CDR3 has 14 amino acids. V was clipped by 4 bases and J by 6 bases; unmatched bases: 10. CDR1 SGDLS and CDR2 YYNGEE come from the germline V gene. CDR3 bases: TGTGCCAGCAGCTCCGCTCGGGGGAGGGCCGAGCAGTACTTC. Translating it yields CASSSARGRAEQYF.